This T cell receptor (beta chain) was identified during a study of blood T cell repertoires in COVID-19. On the study more broadly: Some COVID-19 samples were acute and others convalescent; all came from the United States, Italy and Spain.

Followed over time, Seattle patients had been enrolled while infection was active. Authors' methods: Estimation of nucleated cell counts relied on the amplification of reference gene primers. This table comes from immunoSEQ multiplex PCR, and its TCRdb copy is limited to in-frame clones, with some not included. Clone size and V and J calls were adopted from that table, with D and trimming inferred from the DNA. The sample contains 65,000 to 95,000 clones, about 73% of which appear only once. This CDR3 region has 14 residues. The V gene end was trimmed by 4 bases and the J gene end by 3 bases; junction bases not matched to a gene: 3. CDR1 is SGHNT and CDR2 is YENEEA in the germline V gene.

This TCR derives from a man between 60 and 70 years old with COVID-19, enrolled during active disease. The sequenced material came from peripheral blood. This chain connects TRBV11-3 to TRBJ2-3, with 8 bases identical to TRBD2. The CDR3, as DNA: TGTGCCAGCAGCTCCGGGGGGGTAACAGATACGCAGTATTTT. It codes for CASSSGGVTDTQYF.